This entry lists 31 T cell receptor beta chains sequenced from one sample in a study of beta chain features in type 1 diabetes. Notes on the study in general: Shortening of TCRB CDR3s, moderate but significant, appeared in all four CD4+ subsets of Type 1 diabetes patients.

Reverse transcription of all isolated RNA meant that expressed TCRB transcripts were sequenced. The assay was immunoSEQ multiplex PCR, and TCRdb's table has in-frame clones only and misses some. The sample holds more than 95,000 clones, 15% to 20% seen once. These TCRs' antigens remain unknown. The sequenced sample consisted of central memory CD4+ T cells from blood. These receptor sequences come from a man in his late teens or twenties with type 1 diabetes.

In this sample, this clone turned up a few times. The genes are TRBV4-1 and TRBJ2-7, with 8 bases fitting TRBD2. J lost 6 bases, V lost 1 base, and 14 bases had no gene match. The CDR3 is 17 amino acids. Per germline, CDR1 MGHRA and CDR2 YSYEKL. The CDR3 coding sequence is TGCGCCAGCAGCCAAGCTACCTGGACTAGCTCATGGCTCGAGCAGTACTTC. As protein: CASSQATWTSSWLEQYF.

The sample holds a few counts of this clone. V usage is TRBV11-2 and J usage is TRBJ2-1, with a tentative D call TRBD2 (6 bases). This CDR3 is built from 15 residues. CDR1 and CDR2 (germline): SGHAT, FQNNGV. Trimming took off 4 bases at V and 6 bases at J, with 16 bases between the two ends. CDR3 bases: TGTGCCAGCAGCTCGGGGGTGACAAACTCCAATGAGCAGTTCTTC. Its protein product is CASSSGVTNSNEQFF.

This clone was found a few times. This chain uses TRBV4-3 with TRBJ2-2; D perhaps matches TRBD2 (5 bases). This CDR3 region has 15 residues. V was cut by 0 bases and J by 2 bases, with 7 bases left in between. CDR1 is LGHNA, CDR2 YSLEER, per germline. The CDR3 DNA is TGCGCCAGCAGCCAAGATAGCGTTAACACCGGGGAGCTGTTTTTT. It is translated as CASSQDSVNTGELFF.

This clone showed up just a few times. The chain recombines TRBV21-1 with TRBJ1-1. TRBV21-1 represents a pseudogene. The CDR3 runs to 15 residues. CDR3 nucleotide sequence: TGTGCCAGCAGCAAAGCCGGGGGCCCGAACACTGAAGCTTTCTTT. Its translation is CASSKAGGPNTEAFF.

The chain uses TRBV7-2 and TRBJ1-1; tentative D call: TRBD1 (5 bases). Looked up from germline, CDR1 is SGHTA and CDR2 is FQGNSA. V was pared by 1 base and J by 7 bases, with 10 bases between. This CDR3 comprises 13 residues. The CDR3 nucleotides read TGTGCCAGCAGCTTAGTCGGGACGGATGAAGCTTTCTTT. Encoded protein: CASSLVGTDEAFF.

The gene calls are TRBV9 and TRBJ2-3; 8 positions agree with TRBD1. This CDR3 contains 16 residues. Looked up from germline, CDR1 is SGDLS and CDR2 is YYNGEE. V shed 0 bases, J shed 3 bases, and the junction held 6 bases outside the gene matches. CDR3 sequence reads: CASSVAGGAWTDTQYF. The CDR3 nucleotides are TGTGCCAGCAGCGTAGCAGGGGGCGCGTGGACAGATACGCAGTATTTT.

The chain's CDR3 is CSVGGLGTEAFF. CDR3 nucleotides: TGCAGCGTTGGAGGGTTAGGGACTGAAGCTTTCTTT. V and J are TRBV29-1 and TRBJ1-1; D unresolved. The CDR3 is 12 residues long. The germline V gene encodes CDR1 SQVTM and CDR2 ANQGSEA. The V and J ends lost 4 bases and 5 bases respectively, with 11 bases between them.

The chain is built from TRBV5-6 and TRBJ1-1; unclear D gene. This CDR3 has 15 residues. V was shortened by 4 bases and J by 1 base, with 14 bases between the two germline ends. The germline V gene encodes CDR1 SGHDT and CDR2 YYEEEE. The CDR3 loop reads CASSLETFGNTEAFF. The CDR3 bases are TGTGCCAGCAGCCTCGAGACATTCGGGAACACTGAAGCTTTCTTT.

The table lists this clone with a few counts. The chain employs TRBV7-6 and TRBJ1-1, with 7 bases aligning to TRBD1. The CDR3 totals 16 residues. The germline V gene encodes CDR1 SGHVS and CDR2 FNYEAQ. The junction had 8 bases not matched to a gene; V was cut back by 4 bases and J by 0 bases. In DNA form, the CDR3 reads TGTGCCAGCAGCTCCCGACCGACAGGGATGAACACTGAAGCTTTCTTT. Translated, it gives CASSSRPTGMNTEAFF. The entire variable domain, with the rest obtained from reference TRBV7-6 and TRBJ1-1, is as follows: GAGVSQSPRYKVTKRGQDVALRCDPISGHVSLYWYRQALGQGPEFLTYFNYEAQQDKSGLPNDRFSAERPEGSISTLTIQRTEQRDSAMYRCASSSRPTGMNTEAFFGQGTRLTVV.

This chain uses TRBV5-4 with TRBJ1-4; a possible D gene is TRBD1 (5 bases). Germline CDR1 reads SGHNT; CDR2 reads YYREEE (reference sequence). V was shortened by 3 bases and J by 12 bases, with 21 bases between the two germline ends. The CDR3 sequence is 15 residues long. The CDR3 spells CASSWAGAASGELFF. DNA of the CDR3: TGTGCCAGCAGCTGGGCCGGGGCAGCTTCGGGAGAACTGTTTTTT.

The chain combines TRBV28 with TRBJ1-6; D is unresolved. This CDR3 contains 15 residues. CDR1 and CDR2 from the germline V gene are MDHEN and SYDVKM. The V and J ends lost 2 bases and 7 bases respectively, with 12 bases between them. Here the CDR3 reads CASSLPEGLNSPLHF. In DNA, the CDR3 is TGTGCCAGCAGTTTACCTGAAGGGCTAAATTCACCCCTCCACTTT.

The rearrangement links TRBV27 to TRBJ2-7; TRBD1 matches 9 bases. Unmatched junction bases numbered 8, after V lost 2 bases and J lost 3 bases. CDR1 and CDR2 (germline): MNHEY, SMNVEV (reference sequence). CDR3 length equals 16 residues. CDR3 DNA sequence: TGTGCCAGCAGTTTAAGCTCTGGGACAGGGTTCTACGAGCAGTACTTC. Translated: CASSLSSGTGFYEQYF.

This clone was recorded a few times. The rearrangement uses TRBV30 and TRBJ2-5; TRBD1 is a possible D gene (5 bases). The germline V and J ends were trimmed by 3 bases and 5 bases, with 13 bases remaining between them. The CDR3 has 13 amino acids. Germline lookup yields CDR1 GTSNPN and CDR2 SVGIG (reference sequence). For the CDR3, the DNA is TGTGCCTGGAGCCAAGGGGCAGGGGAGACCCAGTACTTC. This codes for CAWSQGAGETQYF.

This clone was recorded a few times. The chain uses TRBV2 and TRBJ2-7; TRBD2 agrees at 13 bases. Germline V CDR1 and CDR2: SNHLY, FYNNEI. This CDR3 is built from 17 residues. With 10 bases clipped from V and 1 base from J, the junction kept 13 bases outside the gene matches. CDR3 DNA sequence: TGTGCCATCTCCCGGGGACTAGCGGGGACTCTTTCCTACGAGCAGTACTTC. Its protein product is CAISRGLAGTLSYEQYF. The variable domain in full, completed from reference TRBV2 and TRBJ2-7, reads EPEVTQTPSHQVTQMGQEVILRCVPISNHLYFYWYRQILGQKVEFLVSFYNNEISEKSEIFDDQFSVERPDGSNFTLKIRSTKLEDSAMYFCAISRGLAGTLSYEQYFGPGTRLTVT.

In this sample, this clone turned up many times. The V and J genes are TRBV5-6 and TRBJ2-5; D gene unclear. Per the germline V gene, CDR1 is SGHDT and CDR2 is YYEEEE. CDR3 length: 11 residues. The V gene lost 4 bases and the J gene lost 7 bases, with 8 bases spanning the gap. The CDR3 loop is CASSGVGTQYF. Written as DNA, the CDR3 is TGTGCCAGCAGCGGTGTAGGGACCCAGTACTTC. Full variable domain (missing parts from reference TRBV5-6 and TRBJ2-5): DAGVTQSPTHLIKTRGQQVTLRCSPKSGHDTVSWYQQALGQGPQFIFQYYEEEERQRGNFPDRFSGHQFPNYSSELNVNALLLGDSALYLCASSGVGTQYFGPGTRLLVL.

The chain has TRBV30 and TRBJ1-2; D is ambiguous. The CDR3 has 12 amino acids. The germline CDR1 and CDR2 sequences are GTSNPN and SVGIG (reference sequence). Trimming took off 5 bases at V and 8 bases at J, with 15 bases between the two ends. The DNA of the CDR3 is TGTGCCTGGGCCTCCTCGGTGGGAGGCTACACCTTC. This translates into CAWASSVGGYTF.

This clone turned up a few times. This sequence joins TRBV5-6 and TRBJ2-7, with D uncertain. CDR3 length: 12 amino acids. The V and J ends lost 4 bases and 3 bases respectively, with 8 bases between them. Germline V gene lookup returns CDR1 SGHDT and CDR2 YYEEEE. CDR3: CASSLHRYEQYF. Here the CDR3 DNA reads TGTGCCAGCAGCCTCCACCGCTACGAGCAGTACTTC.

Concerning this clone itself: Since a far larger clone is one base different, this is likely a read error. V gene TRBV30 combines with J gene TRBJ2-7; no clear D. The CDR3 is made up of 13 amino acids. CDR1 and CDR2 from the germline V gene are GTSNPN and SVGIG (reference sequence). The V and J ends lost 0 bases and 0 bases respectively, with 6 bases between them. In DNA form, the CDR3 reads TGTGCCTGGAGTGTGGCCGGCTCCTACGAGCAGTACTTC. Translation gives CAWSVAGSYEQYF.

This clone showed up just a few times. The chain joins TRBV4-3 to TRBJ1-4; D is uncertain. The germline V and J ends were trimmed by 1 base and 8 bases, with 11 bases remaining between them. Germline CDR1 reads LGHNA; CDR2 reads YSLEER. The CDR3 is made up of 14 amino acids. The CDR3 coding sequence is TGCGCCAGCAGCCAAGCAGAGGTTGGCGAAAAACTGTTTTTT. The encoded protein is CASSQAEVGEKLFF.

This clone turned up a few times. The chain has TRBV7-2 and TRBJ2-1; TRBD1 agrees at 8 bases. V gave up 5 bases and J gave up 8 bases; unmatched junction bases: 11. Germline V gene sequence: CDR1 SGHTA, CDR2 FQGNSA. The CDR3 length is 15 residues. The DNA for the CDR3 is TGTGCCAGCAGCATGGCTTTGACAGGGGACGATGAGCAGTTCTTC. Translation gives CASSMALTGDDEQFF.

For the CDR3, the DNA is TGTGCCACCATGGGAGGGGCCGACAATGAGCAGTTCTTC. This encodes CATMGGADNEQFF. The chain couples TRBV6-5 to TRBJ2-1, with 7 bases fitting TRBD2. The CDR3 runs 13 residues. The junction had 8 bases not matched to a gene; V was cut back by 10 bases and J by 5 bases. Germline assignment: CDR1 MNHEY and CDR2 SVGAGI.

The chain carries TRBV30 and TRBJ1-1; D not certain. The ends were cut back, 2 bases at V and 9 bases at J, with 13 bases in the middle. CDR3 size: 12 residues. Germline assignment: CDR1 GTSNPN and CDR2 SVGIG (reference sequence). Written as DNA, the CDR3 is TGTGCCTGGAGTCCAAGAGACCGCCAAGCTTTCTTT. Its protein product is CAWSPRDRQAFF. The full variable domain, with the rest looked up from reference TRBV30 and TRBJ1-1, is SQTIHQWPATLVQPVGSPLSLECTVEGTSNPNLYWYRQAAGRGLQLLFYSVGIGQISSEVPQNLSASRPQDRQFILSSKKLLLSDSGFYLCAWSPRDRQAFFGQGTRLTVV.

The chain links TRBV30 to TRBJ2-2; D gene unclear. The CDR3 contains 15 residues. Per the germline V gene, CDR1 is GTSNPN and CDR2 is SVGIG (reference sequence). V gave up 0 bases and J gave up 4 bases, with 12 bases separating them. The CDR3 sequence is CAWSVPELSTGELFF. As DNA, the CDR3 is TGTGCCTGGAGTGTACCAGAGTTGAGCACCGGGGAGCTGTTTTTT.

This clone was seen a few times. This chain uses TRBV27 with TRBJ1-2; D ambiguous. CDR1 and CDR2 (germline): MNHEY, SMNVEV (reference sequence). This CDR3 contains 13 residues. The V gene lost 2 bases and the J gene lost 1 base, with 5 bases spanning the gap. The chain's CDR3 is CASSLHNNYGYTF. The CDR3, as DNA: TGTGCCAGCAGTTTACATAATAACTATGGCTACACCTTC.

This chain links TRBV2 with TRBJ2-1; 13 nucleotides line up with TRBD2. The CDR3 is 17 residues long. In germline, CDR1 is SNHLY, CDR2 FYNNEI. V was pared by 8 bases and J by 5 bases, with 12 bases of the junction left unmatched. CDR3 sequence (DNA): TGTGCCAGCTGCAACCTGGGGACTAGCGGGAAGGACAATGAGCAGTTCTTC. Translated, it gives CASCNLGTSGKDNEQFF.

CDR3 loop: CASSVGQASSYEQYF. CDR3 nucleotide sequence: TGTGCCAGCAGCGTAGGGCAGGCAAGCTCCTACGAGCAGTACTTC. This chain connects TRBV9 to TRBJ2-7, with D unresolved. The CDR3 is 15 amino acids. The V gene's germline CDR1 is SGDLS and CDR2 YYNGEE. The V end was cut by 0 bases, the J end by 0 bases, with 10 bases between.

V gene TRBV7-8 combines with J gene TRBJ1-3; 10 bases match TRBD1. This CDR3 has 17 residues. The V gene's germline CDR1 is SGHVS and CDR2 FQNEAQ. The ends lost 4 bases at V and 0 bases at J; junction bases unmatched: 6. CDR3 in amino acids: CASSYGTGASSGNTIYF. The CDR3 DNA reads as TGTGCCAGCAGCTACGGGACAGGGGCATCCTCTGGAAACACCATATATTTT. The full variable domain, rest sourced from reference TRBV7-8 and TRBJ1-3, is GAGVSQSPRYKVAKRGQDVALRCDPISGHVSLFWYQQALGQGPEFLTYFQNEAQLDKSGLPSDRFFAERPEGSVSTLKIQRTQQEDSAVYLCASSYGTGASSGNTIYFGEGSWLTVV.

J is TRBJ2-3 and V is TRBV21-1; TRBD2 was called by the table and not checked on the DNA. TRBV21-1 is termed a pseudogene. This CDR3 is built from 17 residues. CDR3 nucleotides: TGTGCCAGCAGCAAGGCCCCCGCGGCACGGTTCACAGATACGCAGTATTTT. Amino acid sequence: CASSKAPAARFTDTQYF.

As concerns this clone: A much more abundant neighbour one base away suggests this may be a read error. This chain connects TRBV11-3 to TRBJ2-1, with 9 bases fitting TRBD2. J lost 6 bases, V lost 1 base, and 7 bases had no gene match. Per germline, CDR1 SGHNT and CDR2 YENEEA. The CDR3 runs to 16 residues. Here the CDR3 reads CASSLGSAGGANEQFF. The CDR3 nucleotides are TGTGCCAGCAGCTTAGGGTCCGCGGGAGGGGCCAATGAGCAGTTCTTC. Filled out from reference TRBV11-3 and TRBJ2-1, the complete variable domain reads EAGVVQSPRYKIIEKKQPVAFWCNPISGHNTLYWYLQNLGQGPELLIRYENEEAVDDSQLPKDRFSAERLKGVDSTLKIQPAELGDSAVYLCASSLGSAGGANEQFFGPGTRLTVL.

In its sample, this clone was seen many times. The V and J genes are TRBV30 and TRBJ2-1; perhaps TRBD2 as D (5 bases). The CDR3 has 16 residues. Trimming left V 0 bases short and J 2 bases short, with 14 bases between. The germline gives CDR1 GTSNPN, CDR2 SVGIG (reference sequence). The CDR3, as DNA: TGTGCCTGGAGTGTACTCGGGCGGGCACCCTACAATGAGCAGTTCTTC. It is translated as CAWSVLGRAPYNEQFF.

This clone was counted between two and nine times. This sequence joins TRBV5-1 and TRBJ2-1; 11 positions match TRBD2. J gave up 8 bases and V 0 bases, and 7 bases lay outside the gene matches. The CDR3 loop spans 16 amino acids. Germline V lookup: CDR1 SGHRS, CDR2 YFSETQ. The CDR3 sequence is CASSLVRLAGPDEQFF. The CDR3 DNA reads TGCGCCAGCAGCTTGGTGCGACTAGCGGGACCCGATGAGCAGTTCTTC.